This TCR beta chain was retrieved from a study of blood T cells in healthy people across ages. Study information: Template switching retrieved approximately one barcoded beta molecule for each two T cells.

The second PCR ran about 6 to 12 cycles with a sample-barcoded 5' primer and J-beta primers. TCRdb independently ran MiXCR on the 5' RACE reads; one entry per CDR3 protein. Of hundreds of thousands of distinct CDR3 sequences detected, around 32% appear once; the ten largest clones hold about 16%. Study-level findings and limits: When set beside aged donors, long-lived donors presented more naive CD4+ cells and higher diversity. Strong correlation was found linking TCR beta diversity to naive T cell percentage.

Note on this clonotype: As yet, its antigen is unknown. One base away lies a much larger clone, so this may be a sequencing read error.

The CDR3 length is 17 residues. V trimming: 0 bases; J trimming: 9 bases; junction bases outside the gene matches: 14. Germline CDR1 reads LGHDT; CDR2 reads YNNKEL (reference sequence). The chain is built from TRBV3-1 and TRBJ2-5; 9 bases align to TRBD2. Sequencing was performed on blood. This receptor was identified in a woman of 80 years or more in good health. DNA of the CDR3: TGTGCCAGCAGCCAAGATCACCGAGCGGGGGGAAGGGAGGCCCAGTACTTC. Amino acids: CASSQDHRAGGREAQYF.